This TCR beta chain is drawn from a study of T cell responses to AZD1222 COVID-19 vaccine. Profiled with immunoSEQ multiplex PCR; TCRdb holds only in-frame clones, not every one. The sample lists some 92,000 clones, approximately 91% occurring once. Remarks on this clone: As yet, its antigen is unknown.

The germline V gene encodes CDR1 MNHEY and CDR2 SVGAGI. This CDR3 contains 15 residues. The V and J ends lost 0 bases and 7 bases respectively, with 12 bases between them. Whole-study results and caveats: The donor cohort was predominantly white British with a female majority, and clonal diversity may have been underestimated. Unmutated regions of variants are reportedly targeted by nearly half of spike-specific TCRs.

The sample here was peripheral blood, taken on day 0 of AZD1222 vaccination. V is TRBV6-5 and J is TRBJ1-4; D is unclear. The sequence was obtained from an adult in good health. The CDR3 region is CASSYSLRVTEKLFF. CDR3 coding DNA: TGTGCCAGCAGTTACTCTCTCCGGGTTACTGAAAAACTGTTTTTT.